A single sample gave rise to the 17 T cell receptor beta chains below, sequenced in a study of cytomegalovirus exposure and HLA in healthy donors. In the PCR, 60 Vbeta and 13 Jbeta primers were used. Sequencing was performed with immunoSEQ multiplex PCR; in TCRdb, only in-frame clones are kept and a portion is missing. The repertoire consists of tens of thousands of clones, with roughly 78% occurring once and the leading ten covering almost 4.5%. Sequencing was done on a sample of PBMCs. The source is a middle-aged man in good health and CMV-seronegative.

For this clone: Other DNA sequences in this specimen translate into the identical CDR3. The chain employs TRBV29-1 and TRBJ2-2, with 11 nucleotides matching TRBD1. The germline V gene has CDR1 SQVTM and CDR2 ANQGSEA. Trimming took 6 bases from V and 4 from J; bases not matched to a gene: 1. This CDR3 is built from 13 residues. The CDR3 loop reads CSVGTGGTGELFF. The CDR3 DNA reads TGCAGCGTGGGGACAGGGGGCACCGGGGAGCTGTTTTTT.

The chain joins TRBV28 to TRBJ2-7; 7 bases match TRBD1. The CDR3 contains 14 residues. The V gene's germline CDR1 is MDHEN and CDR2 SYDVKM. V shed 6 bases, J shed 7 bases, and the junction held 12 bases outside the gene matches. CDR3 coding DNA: TGTGCCAGCAGGACCGGGACAGATAGGGGGGAGCAGTACTTC. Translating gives CASRTGTDRGEQYF.

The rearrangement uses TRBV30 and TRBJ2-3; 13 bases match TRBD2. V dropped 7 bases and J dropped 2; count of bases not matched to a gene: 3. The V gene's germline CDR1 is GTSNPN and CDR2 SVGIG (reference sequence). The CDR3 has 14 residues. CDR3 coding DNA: TGTGCCTCGGGACTAGCGGGGAACACAGATACGCAGTATTTT. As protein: CASGLAGNTDTQYF. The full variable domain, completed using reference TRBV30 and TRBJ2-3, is SQTIHQWPATLVQPVGSPLSLECTVEGTSNPNLYWYRQAAGRGLQLLFYSVGIGQISSEVPQNLSASRPQDRQFILSSKKLLLSDSGFYLCASGLAGNTDTQYFGPGTRLTVL.

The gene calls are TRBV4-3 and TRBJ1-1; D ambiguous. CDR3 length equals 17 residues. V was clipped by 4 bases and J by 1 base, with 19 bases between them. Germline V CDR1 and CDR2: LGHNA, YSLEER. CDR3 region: CASSPASVDSENTEAFF. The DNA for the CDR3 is TGCGCCAGCAGCCCTGCCTCGGTCGACTCCGAGAACACTGAAGCTTTCTTT.

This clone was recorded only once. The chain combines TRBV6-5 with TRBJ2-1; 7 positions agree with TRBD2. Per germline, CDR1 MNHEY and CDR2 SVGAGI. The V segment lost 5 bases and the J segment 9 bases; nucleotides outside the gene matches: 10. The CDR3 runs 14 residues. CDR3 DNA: TGTGCCAGCAGTCCACTAGCGTCTAGGGGTGAGCAGTTCTTC. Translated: CASSPLASRGEQFF.

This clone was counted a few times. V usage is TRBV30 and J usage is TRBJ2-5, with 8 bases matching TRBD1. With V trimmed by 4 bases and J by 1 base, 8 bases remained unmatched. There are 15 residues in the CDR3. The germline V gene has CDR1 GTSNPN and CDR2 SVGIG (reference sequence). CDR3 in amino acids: CAWMSTGVRQETQYF. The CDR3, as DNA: TGTGCCTGGATGTCGACAGGGGTCCGCCAAGAGACCCAGTACTTC.

Here the CDR3 reads CASSMGQGVDTEAFF. The CDR3 region has the DNA TGTGCCAGCAGCATGGGACAGGGTGTGGACACTGAAGCTTTCTTT. V usage is TRBV5-8 and J usage is TRBJ1-1, with 9 bases lining up with TRBD1. Germline loops: CDR1 SGHTS, CDR2 YDEGEE. V shed 4 bases, J shed 3 bases, and the junction held 7 bases outside the gene matches. The CDR3 contains 15 residues.

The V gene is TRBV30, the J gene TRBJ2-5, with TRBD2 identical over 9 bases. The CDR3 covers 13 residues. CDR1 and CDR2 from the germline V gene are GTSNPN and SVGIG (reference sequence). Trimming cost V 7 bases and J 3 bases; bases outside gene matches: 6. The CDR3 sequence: CAYCGRAEETQYF. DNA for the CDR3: TGTGCCTACTGCGGGAGGGCCGAAGAGACCCAGTACTTC.

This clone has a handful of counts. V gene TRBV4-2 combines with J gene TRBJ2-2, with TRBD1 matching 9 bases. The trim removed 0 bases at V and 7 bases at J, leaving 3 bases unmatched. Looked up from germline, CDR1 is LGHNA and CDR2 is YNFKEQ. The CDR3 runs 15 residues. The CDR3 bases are TGTGCCAGCAGCCAAGACACAGGGGGCGTCGGGGAGCTGTTTTTT. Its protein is CASSQDTGGVGELFF.

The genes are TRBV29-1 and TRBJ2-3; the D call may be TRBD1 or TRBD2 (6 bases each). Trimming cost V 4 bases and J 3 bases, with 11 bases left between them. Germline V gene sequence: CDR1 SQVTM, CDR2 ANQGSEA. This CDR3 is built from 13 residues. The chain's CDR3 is CSVVEGGTDTQYF. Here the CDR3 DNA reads TGCAGCGTTGTAGAGGGGGGTACAGATACGCAGTATTTT.

For the CDR3, the DNA is TGTGCCTGGAGTATGACCGGGACAGTTCCTTATGGCTACACCTTC. Its protein is CAWSMTGTVPYGYTF. This sequence joins TRBV30 and TRBJ1-2; 7 bases fit TRBD1. V was pared by 2 bases and J by 5 bases, with 11 bases of the junction left unmatched. Germline CDR1 and CDR2: GTSNPN and SVGIG (reference sequence). This CDR3 comprises 15 residues. The whole variable domain, remainder taken from reference TRBV30 and TRBJ1-2, is SQTIHQWPATLVQPVGSPLSLECTVEGTSNPNLYWYRQAAGRGLQLLFYSVGIGQISSEVPQNLSASRPQDRQFILSSKKLLLSDSGFYLCAWSMTGTVPYGYTFGSGTRLTVV.

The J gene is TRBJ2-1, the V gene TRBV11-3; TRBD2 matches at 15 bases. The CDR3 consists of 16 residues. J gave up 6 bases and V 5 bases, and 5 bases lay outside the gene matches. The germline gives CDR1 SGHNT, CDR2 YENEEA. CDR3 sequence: CASSPGLAGGGNEQFF. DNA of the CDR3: TGTGCCAGCAGCCCAGGACTAGCGGGAGGGGGCAATGAGCAGTTCTTC.

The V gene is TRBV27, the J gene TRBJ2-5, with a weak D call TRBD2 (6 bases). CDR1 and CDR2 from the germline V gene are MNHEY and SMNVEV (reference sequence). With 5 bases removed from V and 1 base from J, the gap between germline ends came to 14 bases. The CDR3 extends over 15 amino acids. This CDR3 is CASSPGLGPQETQYF. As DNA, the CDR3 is TGTGCCAGCAGTCCGGGACTGGGGCCCCAAGAGACCCAGTACTTC.

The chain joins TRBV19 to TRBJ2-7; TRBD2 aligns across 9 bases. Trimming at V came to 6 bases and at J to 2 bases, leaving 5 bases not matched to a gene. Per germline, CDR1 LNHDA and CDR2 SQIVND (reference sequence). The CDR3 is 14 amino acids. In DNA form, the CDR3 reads TGTGCCAGTAGCAGCGCGGGAGGGCCCTACGAGCAGTACTTC. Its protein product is CASSSAGGPYEQYF.

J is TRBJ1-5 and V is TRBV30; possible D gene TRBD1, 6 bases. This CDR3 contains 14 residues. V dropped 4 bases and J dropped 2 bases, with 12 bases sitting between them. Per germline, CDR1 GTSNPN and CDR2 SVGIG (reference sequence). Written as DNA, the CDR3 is TGTGCCTGGACCGCGGACAGCGGCAATCAGCCCCAGCATTTT. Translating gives CAWTADSGNQPQHF.

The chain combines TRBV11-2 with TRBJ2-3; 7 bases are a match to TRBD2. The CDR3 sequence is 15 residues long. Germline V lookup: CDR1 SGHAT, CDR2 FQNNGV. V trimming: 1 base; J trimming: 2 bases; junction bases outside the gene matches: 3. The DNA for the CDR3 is TGTGCCAGCAGCTTAGGTAGCGGGTACACAGATACGCAGTATTTT. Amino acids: CASSLGSGYTDTQYF.

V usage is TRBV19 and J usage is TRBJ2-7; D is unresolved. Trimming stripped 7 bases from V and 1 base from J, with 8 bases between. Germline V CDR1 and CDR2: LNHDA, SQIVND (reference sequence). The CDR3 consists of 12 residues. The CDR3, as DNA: TGTGCCAGTACGGAGAAATCCTACGAGCAGTACTTC. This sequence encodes CASTEKSYEQYF.